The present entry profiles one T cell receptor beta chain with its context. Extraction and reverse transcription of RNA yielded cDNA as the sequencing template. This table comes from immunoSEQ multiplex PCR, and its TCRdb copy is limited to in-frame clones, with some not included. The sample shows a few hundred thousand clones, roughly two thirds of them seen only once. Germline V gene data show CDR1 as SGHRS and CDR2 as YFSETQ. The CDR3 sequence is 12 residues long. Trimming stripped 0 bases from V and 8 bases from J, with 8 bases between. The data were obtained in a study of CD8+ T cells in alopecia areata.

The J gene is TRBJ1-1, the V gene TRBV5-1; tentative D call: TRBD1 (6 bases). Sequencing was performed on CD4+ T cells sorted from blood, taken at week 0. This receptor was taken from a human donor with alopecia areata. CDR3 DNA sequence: TGCGCCAGCAGCTTGGAAGGGGGAGAAGCTTTCTTT. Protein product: CASSLEGGEAFF.